This TCR beta chain was documented in a study of blood T cell repertoires in COVID-19. The assay was immunoSEQ multiplex PCR, and TCRdb's table has in-frame clones only and misses some. The top ten hold 2.5% to 3.5% of the sample, which has 140,000 or so clones, 80% to 90% seen once. Germline V gene data show CDR1 as SGHRS and CDR2 as YFSETQ. With 4 bases removed from V and 1 base from J, the gap between germline ends came to 8 bases. CDR3 length: 13 residues. The material sequenced was peripheral blood. The chain couples TRBV5-1 to TRBJ1-1, with D perhaps TRBD1 (6 bases). The sequence was obtained from a woman aged 55-75 years with active COVID-19. CDR3: CASSEQGNTEAFF. The CDR3 DNA is TGCGCCAGCAGCGAACAGGGGAACACTGAAGCTTTCTTT. Based on the CDR3 plus reference TRBV5-1 and TRBJ1-1, the full variable domain is KAGVTQTPRYLIKTRGQQVTLSCSPISGHRSVSWYQQTPGQGLQFLFEYFSETQRNKGNFPGRFSGRQFSNSRSEMNVSTLELGDSALYLCASSEQGNTEAFFGQGTRLTVV.